This TCR beta chain was captured in a study of neurological immune-mediated disorders. This clonotype was found many times. The CDR3 length is 16 residues. Trimming left V 4 bases short and J 3 bases short, with 20 bases between. Looked up from germline, CDR1 is SGHRS and CDR2 is YFSETQ. Synthesis of cDNA was performed by 5'RACE using 10-nucleotide random UMIs. Each CDR3 protein is one row after TCRdb ran MiXCR on the 5' RACE reads. The sample records 85,000 to 100,000 distinct CDR3 sequences, approximately 3.3% being singletons. The chain carries TRBV5-1 and TRBJ2-7; the D gene could be TRBD1 or TRBD2 (7 bases each). The receptor was isolated from a woman in her late teens or twenties with multiple sclerosis. Sequenced input: PBMCs. CDR3: CASSLQGGGSFYEQYF. DNA for the CDR3: TGCGCCAGCAGCCTCCAAGGGGGCGGGAGTTTCTACGAGCAGTACTTC.